This TCR beta chain was sequenced during a study of blood T cell repertoires in COVID-19. Seattle patients were enrolled while actively infected and followed longitudinally. Only in-frame clones appear in the TCRdb table, and some are missing; sequencing was by immunoSEQ multiplex PCR. The sample has over 70,000 clones; approximately 80% are singletons. Trimming removed 5 bases at V and 8 bases at J, with 19 bases between. Per germline, CDR1 SGHVT and CDR2 SQSDAQ. The CDR3 consists of 15 residues. V usage is TRBV7-4 and J usage is TRBJ2-4; D is uncertain. Material for sequencing was peripheral blood. This receptor was taken from a man aged 70 or older with COVID-19, enrolled during active disease. CDR3 in DNA: TGTGCCAGCAGCGCAACCGAGGATCCGCGACACATTCAGTACTTC. It translates to CASSATEDPRHIQYF.